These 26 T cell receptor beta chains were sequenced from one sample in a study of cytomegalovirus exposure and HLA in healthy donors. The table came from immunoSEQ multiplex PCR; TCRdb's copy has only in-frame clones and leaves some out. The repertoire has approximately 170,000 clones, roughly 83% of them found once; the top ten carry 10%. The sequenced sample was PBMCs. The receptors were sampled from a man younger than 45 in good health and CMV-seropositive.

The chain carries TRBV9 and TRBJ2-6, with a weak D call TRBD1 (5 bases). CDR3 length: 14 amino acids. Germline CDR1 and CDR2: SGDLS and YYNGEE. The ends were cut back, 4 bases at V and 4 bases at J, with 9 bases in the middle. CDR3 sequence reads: CASSTGAGANVLTF. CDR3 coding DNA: TGTGCCAGCAGCACAGGTGCAGGGGCCAACGTCCTGACTTTC.

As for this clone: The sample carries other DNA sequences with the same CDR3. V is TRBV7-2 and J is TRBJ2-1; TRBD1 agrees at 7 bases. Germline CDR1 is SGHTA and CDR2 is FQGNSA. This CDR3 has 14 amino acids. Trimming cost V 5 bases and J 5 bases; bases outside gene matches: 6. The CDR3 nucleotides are TGTGCCAGCAGCCTCAGACAGGGAAACAATGAGCAGTTCTTC. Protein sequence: CASSLRQGNNEQFF.

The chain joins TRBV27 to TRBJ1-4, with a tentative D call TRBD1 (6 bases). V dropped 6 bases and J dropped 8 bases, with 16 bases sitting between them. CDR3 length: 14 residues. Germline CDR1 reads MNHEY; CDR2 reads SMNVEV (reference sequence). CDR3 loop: CASSYNRVGEKLFF. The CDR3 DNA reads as TGTGCCAGCAGCTACAACAGGGTGGGGGAAAAACTGTTTTTT.

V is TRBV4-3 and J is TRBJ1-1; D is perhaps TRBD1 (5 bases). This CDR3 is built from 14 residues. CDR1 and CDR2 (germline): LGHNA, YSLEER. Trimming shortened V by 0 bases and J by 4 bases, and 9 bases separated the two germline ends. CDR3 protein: CASSQEGGRTEAFF. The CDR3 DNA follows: TGCGCCAGCAGCCAAGAGGGGGGACGCACTGAAGCTTTCTTT.

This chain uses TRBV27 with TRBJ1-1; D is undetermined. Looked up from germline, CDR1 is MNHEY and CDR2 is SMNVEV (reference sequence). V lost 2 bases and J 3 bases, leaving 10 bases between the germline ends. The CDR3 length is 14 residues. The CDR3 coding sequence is TGTGCCAGCAGTTTAAACAGCATGGACACTGAAGCTTTCTTT. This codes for CASSLNSMDTEAFF.

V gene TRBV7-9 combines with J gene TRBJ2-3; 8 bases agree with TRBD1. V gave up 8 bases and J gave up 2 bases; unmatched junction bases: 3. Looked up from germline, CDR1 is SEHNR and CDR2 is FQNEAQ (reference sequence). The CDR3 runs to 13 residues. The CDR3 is CASGDRNTDTQYF. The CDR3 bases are TGTGCCAGCGGGGACAGGAACACAGATACGCAGTATTTT.

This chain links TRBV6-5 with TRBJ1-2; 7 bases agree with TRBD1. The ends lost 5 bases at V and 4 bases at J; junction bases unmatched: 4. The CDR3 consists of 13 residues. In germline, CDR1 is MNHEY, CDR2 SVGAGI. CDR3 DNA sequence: TGTGCCAGCAGTAATAAGGGGGCCTATGGCTACACCTTC. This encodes CASSNKGAYGYTF.

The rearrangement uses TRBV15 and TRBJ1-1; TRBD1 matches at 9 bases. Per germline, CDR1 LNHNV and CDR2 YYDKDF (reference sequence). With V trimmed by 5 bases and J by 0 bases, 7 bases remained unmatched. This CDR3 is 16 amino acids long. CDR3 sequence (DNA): TGTGCCACCAGCGGGGGGACAGGGAATATGAACACTGAAGCTTTCTTT. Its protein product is CATSGGTGNMNTEAFF.

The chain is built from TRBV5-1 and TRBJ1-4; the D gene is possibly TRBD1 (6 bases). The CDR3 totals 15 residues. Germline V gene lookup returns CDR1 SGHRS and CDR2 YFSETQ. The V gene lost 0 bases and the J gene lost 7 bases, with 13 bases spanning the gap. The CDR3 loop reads CASSLGHRVREKLFF. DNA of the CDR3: TGCGCCAGCAGCTTGGGCCACAGGGTACGTGAAAAACTGTTTTTT.

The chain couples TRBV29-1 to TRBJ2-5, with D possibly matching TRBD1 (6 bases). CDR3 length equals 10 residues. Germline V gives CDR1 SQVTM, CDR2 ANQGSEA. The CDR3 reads CGGREETQYF. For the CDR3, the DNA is TGCGGGGGCAGGGAAGAGACCCAGTACTTC.

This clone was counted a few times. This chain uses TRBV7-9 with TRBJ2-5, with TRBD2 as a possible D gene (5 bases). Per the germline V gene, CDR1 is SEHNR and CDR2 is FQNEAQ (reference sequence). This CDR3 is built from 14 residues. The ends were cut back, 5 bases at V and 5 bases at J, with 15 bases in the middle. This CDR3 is CASSAREPGETQYF. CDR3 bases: TGTGCCAGCAGCGCCCGGGAACCGGGGGAGACCCAGTACTTC.

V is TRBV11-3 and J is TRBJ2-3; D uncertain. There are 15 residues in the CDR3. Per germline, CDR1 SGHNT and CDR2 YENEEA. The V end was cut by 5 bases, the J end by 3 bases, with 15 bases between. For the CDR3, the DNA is TGTGCCAGCAGCATGACCCTCCAGAGGACAGATACGCAGTATTTT. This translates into CASSMTLQRTDTQYF.

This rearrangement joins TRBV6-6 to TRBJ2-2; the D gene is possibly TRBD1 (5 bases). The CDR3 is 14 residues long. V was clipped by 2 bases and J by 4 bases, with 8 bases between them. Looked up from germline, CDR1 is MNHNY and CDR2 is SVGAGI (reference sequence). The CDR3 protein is CASSYDRTTGELFF. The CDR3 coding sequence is TGTGCCAGCAGTTACGACAGAACCACCGGGGAGCTGTTTTTT.

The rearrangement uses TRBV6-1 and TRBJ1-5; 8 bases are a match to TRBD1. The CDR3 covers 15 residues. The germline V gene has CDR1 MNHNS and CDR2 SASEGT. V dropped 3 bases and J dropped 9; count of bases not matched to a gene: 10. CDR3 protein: CASSELDRGFVPQHF. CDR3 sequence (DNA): TGTGCCAGCAGTGAGCTCGACAGGGGATTTGTGCCCCAGCATTTT.

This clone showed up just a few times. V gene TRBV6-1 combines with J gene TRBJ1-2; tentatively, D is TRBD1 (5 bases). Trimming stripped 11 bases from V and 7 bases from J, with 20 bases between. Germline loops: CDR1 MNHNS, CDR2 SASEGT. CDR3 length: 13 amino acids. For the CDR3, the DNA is TGTGCCGCAGTGACCGACAGAGACCGTGGCTACACCTTC. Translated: CAAVTDRDRGYTF.

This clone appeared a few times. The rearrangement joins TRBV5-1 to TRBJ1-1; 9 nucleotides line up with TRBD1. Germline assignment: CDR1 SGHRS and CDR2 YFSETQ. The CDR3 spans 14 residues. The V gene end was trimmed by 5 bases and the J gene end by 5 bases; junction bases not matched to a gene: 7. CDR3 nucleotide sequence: TGCGCCAGCAGTTCAACAGGGGGCTTGACTGAAGCTTTCTTT. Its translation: CASSSTGGLTEAFF.

DNA of the CDR3: TGTGCCAGCTCACCATCAGGCACGAGCTCCTACGAGCAGTACTTC. This gives the protein CASSPSGTSSYEQYF. This chain uses TRBV18 with TRBJ2-7; D unresolved. There are 15 residues in the CDR3. V shed 2 bases and J shed 0 bases, with 11 bases lying between them. CDR1 KGHSH and CDR2 LQKENI come from the germline V gene.

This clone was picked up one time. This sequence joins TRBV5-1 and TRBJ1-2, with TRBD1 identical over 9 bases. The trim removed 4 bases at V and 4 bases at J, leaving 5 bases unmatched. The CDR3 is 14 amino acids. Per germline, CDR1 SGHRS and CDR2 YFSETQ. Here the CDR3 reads CASSPPDRGYGYTF. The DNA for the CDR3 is TGCGCCAGCAGCCCTCCGGACAGGGGCTATGGCTACACCTTC.

The CDR3 DNA reads TGTGCCAGCAGTTACCCTCGGGACAGGGCCTACAATGAGCAGTTCTTC. It encodes CASSYPRDRAYNEQFF. This chain uses TRBV6-5 with TRBJ2-1; 9 bases are shared with TRBD1. CDR3 length: 16 amino acids. The trim removed 2 bases at V and 2 bases at J, leaving 4 bases unmatched. The V gene's germline CDR1 is MNHEY and CDR2 SVGAGI.

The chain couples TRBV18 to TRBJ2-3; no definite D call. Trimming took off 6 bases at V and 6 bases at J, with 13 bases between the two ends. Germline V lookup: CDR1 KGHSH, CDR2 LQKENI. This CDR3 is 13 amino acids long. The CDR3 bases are TGTGCCAGCTCTATCCTAGGATCTGATACGCAGTATTTT. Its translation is CASSILGSDTQYF.

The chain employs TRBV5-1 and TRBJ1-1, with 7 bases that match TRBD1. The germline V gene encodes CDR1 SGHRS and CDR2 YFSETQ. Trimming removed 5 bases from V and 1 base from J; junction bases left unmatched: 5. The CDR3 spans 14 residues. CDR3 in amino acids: CASRPTGRNTEAFF. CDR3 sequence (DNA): TGCGCCAGCAGGCCGACAGGGAGGAACACTGAAGCTTTCTTT. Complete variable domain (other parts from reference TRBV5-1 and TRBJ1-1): KAGVTQTPRYLIKTRGQQVTLSCSPISGHRSVSWYQQTPGQGLQFLFEYFSETQRNKGNFPGRFSGRQFSNSRSEMNVSTLELGDSALYLCASRPTGRNTEAFFGQGTRLTVV.

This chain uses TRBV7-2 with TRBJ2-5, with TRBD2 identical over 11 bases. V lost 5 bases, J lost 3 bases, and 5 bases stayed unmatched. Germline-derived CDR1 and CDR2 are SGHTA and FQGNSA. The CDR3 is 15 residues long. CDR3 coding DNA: TGTGCCAGCAGCCTTAGCGGGGGGGCAAAAGAGACCCAGTACTTC. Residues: CASSLSGGAKETQYF.

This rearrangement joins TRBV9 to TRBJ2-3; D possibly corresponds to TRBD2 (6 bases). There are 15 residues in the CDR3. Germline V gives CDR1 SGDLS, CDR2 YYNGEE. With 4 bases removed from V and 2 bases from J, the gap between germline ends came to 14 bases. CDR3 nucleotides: TGTGCCAGCAGCCCCGGTCTAGCGTTCACAGATACGCAGTATTTT. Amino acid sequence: CASSPGLAFTDTQYF.

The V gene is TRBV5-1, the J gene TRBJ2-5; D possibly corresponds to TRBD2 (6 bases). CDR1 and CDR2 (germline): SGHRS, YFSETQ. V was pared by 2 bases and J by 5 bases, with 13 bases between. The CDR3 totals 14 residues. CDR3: CASSFGDSGETQYF. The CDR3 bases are TGCGCCAGCAGCTTCGGGGACTCGGGGGAGACCCAGTACTTC.

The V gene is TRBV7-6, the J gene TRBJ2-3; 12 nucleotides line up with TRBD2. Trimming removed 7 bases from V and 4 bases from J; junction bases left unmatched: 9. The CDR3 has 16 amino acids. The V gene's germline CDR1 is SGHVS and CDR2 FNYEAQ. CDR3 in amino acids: CASTRGGLAGPDTQYF. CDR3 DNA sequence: TGTGCCAGCACCCGAGGAGGACTAGCGGGGCCAGATACGCAGTATTTT. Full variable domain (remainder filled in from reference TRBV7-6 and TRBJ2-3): GAGVSQSPRYKVTKRGQDVALRCDPISGHVSLYWYRQALGQGPEFLTYFNYEAQQDKSGLPNDRFSAERPEGSISTLTIQRTEQRDSAMYRCASTRGGLAGPDTQYFGPGTRLTVL.

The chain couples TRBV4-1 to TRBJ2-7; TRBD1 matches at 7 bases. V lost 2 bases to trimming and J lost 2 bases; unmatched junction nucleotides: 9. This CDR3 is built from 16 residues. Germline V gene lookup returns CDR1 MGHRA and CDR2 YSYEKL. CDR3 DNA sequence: TGCGCCAGCAGCCAAATATCCGGGACAGCGACCTACGAGCAGTACTTC. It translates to CASSQISGTATYEQYF.